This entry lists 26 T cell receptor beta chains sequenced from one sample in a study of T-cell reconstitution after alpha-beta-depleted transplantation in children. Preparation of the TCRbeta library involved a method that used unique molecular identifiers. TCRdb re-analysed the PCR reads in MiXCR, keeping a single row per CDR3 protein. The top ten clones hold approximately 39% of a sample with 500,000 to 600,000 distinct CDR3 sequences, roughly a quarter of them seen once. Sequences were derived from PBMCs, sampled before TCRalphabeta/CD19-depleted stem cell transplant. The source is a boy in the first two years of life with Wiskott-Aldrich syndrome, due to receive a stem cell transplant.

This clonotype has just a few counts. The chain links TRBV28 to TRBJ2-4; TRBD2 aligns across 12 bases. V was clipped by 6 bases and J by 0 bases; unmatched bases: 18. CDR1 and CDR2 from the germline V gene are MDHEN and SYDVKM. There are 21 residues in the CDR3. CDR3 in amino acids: CASRTLAGTSGSPLAKNIQYF. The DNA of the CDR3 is TGTGCCAGCAGGACTTTAGCCGGGACTAGCGGGTCTCCTCTAGCCAAAAACATTCAGTACTTC.

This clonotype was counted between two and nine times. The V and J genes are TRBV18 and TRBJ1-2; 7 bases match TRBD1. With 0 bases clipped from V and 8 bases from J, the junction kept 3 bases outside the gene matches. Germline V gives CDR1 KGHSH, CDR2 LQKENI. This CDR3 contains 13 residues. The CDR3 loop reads CASSPPRQGGYTF. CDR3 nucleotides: TGTGCCAGCTCACCACCGAGACAGGGAGGCTACACCTTC.

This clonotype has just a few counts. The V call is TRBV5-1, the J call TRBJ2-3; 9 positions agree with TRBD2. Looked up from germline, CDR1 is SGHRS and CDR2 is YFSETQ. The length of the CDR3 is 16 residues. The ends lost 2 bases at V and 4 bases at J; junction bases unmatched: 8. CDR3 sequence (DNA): TGCGCCAGCAGCTTACCTTCTAGCGGGACCTCAGATACGCAGTATTTT. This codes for CASSLPSSGTSDTQYF.

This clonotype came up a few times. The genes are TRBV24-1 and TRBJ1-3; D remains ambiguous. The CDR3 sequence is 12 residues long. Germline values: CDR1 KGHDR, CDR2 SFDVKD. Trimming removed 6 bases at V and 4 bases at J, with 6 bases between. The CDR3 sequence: CATSLDGNTIYF. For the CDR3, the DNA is TGTGCCACCAGTCTAGACGGAAACACCATATATTTT.

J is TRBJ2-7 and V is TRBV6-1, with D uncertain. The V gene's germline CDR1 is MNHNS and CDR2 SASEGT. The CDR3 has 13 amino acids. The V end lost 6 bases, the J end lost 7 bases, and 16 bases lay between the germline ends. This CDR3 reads CASSFLMYGEQYF. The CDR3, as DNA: TGTGCCAGCAGCTTCCTTATGTATGGGGAGCAGTACTTC.

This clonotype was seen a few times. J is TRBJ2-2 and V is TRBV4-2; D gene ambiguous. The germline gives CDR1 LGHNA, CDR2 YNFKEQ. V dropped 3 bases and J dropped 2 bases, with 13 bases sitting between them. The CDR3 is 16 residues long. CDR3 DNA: TGTGCCAGCAGCCAGGGGATCAAGGGCAACACCGGGGAGCTGTTTTTT. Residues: CASSQGIKGNTGELFF.

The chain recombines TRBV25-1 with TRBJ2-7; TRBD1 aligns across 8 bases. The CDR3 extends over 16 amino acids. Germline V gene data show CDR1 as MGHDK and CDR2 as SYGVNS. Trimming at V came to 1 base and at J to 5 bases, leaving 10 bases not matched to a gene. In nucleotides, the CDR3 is TGTGCCAGCAGTGAATTGATCTGGACAGGGAGCAACGAGCAGTACTTC. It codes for CASSELIWTGSNEQYF.

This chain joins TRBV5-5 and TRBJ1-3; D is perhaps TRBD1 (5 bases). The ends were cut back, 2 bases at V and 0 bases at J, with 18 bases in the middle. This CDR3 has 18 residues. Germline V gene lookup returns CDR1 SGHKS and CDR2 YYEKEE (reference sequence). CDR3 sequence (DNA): TGTGCCAGCAGCTTAAGTATGGGAGGGGCCCGCTCTGGAAACACCATATATTTT. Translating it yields CASSLSMGGARSGNTIYF.

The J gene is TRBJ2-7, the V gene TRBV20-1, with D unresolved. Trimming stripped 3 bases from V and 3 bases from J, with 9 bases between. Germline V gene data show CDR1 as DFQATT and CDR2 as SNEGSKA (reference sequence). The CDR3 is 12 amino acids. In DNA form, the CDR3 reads TGCAGTGCTAGGGTGTTTCACTACGAGCAGTACTTC. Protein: CSARVFHYEQYF.

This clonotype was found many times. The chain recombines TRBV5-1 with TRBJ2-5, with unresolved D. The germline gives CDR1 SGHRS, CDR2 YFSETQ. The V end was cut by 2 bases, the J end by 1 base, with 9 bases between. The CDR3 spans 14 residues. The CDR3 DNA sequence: TGCGCCAGCAGCTTTGGATACGGCCAAGAGACCCAGTACTTC. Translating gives CASSFGYGQETQYF.

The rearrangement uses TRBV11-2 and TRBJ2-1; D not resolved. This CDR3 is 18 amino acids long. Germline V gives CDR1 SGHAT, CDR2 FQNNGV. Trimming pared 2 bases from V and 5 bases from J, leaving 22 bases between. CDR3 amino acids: CASSLRFATPFGNNEQFF. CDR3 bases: TGTGCCAGCAGCTTAAGATTTGCGACCCCTTTTGGTAACAATGAGCAGTTCTTC.

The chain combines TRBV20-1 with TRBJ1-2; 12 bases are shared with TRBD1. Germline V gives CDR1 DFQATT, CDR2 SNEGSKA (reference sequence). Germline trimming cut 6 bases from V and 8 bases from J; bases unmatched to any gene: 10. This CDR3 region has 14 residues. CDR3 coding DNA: TGCAGTGCCCCAACCGGGACAGGGGGCAGCGGCTACACCTTC. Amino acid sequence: CSAPTGTGGSGYTF.

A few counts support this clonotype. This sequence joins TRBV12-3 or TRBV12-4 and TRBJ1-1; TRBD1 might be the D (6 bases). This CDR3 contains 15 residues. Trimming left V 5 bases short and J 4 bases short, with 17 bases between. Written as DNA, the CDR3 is TGTGCCAGCAGTCCACAACAACAGGGTGGCACTGAAGCTTTCTTT. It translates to CASSPQQQGGTEAFF.

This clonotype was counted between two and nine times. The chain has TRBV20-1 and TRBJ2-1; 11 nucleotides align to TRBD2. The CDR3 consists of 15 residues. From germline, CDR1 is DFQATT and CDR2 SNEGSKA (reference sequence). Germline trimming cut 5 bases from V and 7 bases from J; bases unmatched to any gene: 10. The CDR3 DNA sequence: TGCAGTGCTCTCCGTAGCGGGAGGGCCTGGAATGAGCAGTTCTTC. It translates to CSALRSGRAWNEQFF.

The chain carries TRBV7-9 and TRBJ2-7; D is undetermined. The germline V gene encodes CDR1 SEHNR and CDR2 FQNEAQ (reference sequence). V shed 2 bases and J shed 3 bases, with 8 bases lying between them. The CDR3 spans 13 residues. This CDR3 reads CASSLNRYYEQYF. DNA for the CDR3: TGTGCCAGCAGCTTAAACCGTTACTACGAGCAGTACTTC.

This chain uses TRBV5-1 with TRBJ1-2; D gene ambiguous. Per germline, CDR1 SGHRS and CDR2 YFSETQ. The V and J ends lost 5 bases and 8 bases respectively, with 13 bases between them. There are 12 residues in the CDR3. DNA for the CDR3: TGCGCCAGCAGGCAGGATCTGGAAGGCTACACCTTC. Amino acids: CASRQDLEGYTF. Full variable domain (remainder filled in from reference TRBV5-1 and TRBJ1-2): KAGVTQTPRYLIKTRGQQVTLSCSPISGHRSVSWYQQTPGQGLQFLFEYFSETQRNKGNFPGRFSGRQFSNSRSEMNVSTLELGDSALYLCASRQDLEGYTFGSGTRLTVV.

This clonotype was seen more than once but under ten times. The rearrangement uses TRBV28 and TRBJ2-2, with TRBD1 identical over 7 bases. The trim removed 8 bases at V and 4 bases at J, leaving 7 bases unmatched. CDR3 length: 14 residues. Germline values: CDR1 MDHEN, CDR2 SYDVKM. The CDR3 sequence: CASGDSRRTGELFF. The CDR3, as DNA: TGTGCCAGCGGGGACAGTCGTCGCACCGGGGAGCTGTTTTTT.

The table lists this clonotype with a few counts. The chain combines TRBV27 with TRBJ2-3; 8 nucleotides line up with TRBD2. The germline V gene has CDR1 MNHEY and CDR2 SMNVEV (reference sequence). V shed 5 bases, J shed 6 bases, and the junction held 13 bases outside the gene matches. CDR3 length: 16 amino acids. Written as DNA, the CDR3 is TGTGCCAGCAGTCCAACCATAGCGGGACCTGCGGATACGCAGTATTTT. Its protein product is CASSPTIAGPADTQYF.

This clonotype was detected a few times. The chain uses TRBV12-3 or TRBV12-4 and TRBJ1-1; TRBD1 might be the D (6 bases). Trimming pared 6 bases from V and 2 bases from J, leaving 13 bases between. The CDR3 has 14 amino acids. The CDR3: CASSTDSYNTEAFF. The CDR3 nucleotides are TGTGCCAGCAGCACGGACAGCTACAACACTGAAGCTTTCTTT.

The DNA for the CDR3 is TGTGCCACCGGGACAGGGGGCGCTTACAATGAGCAGTTCTTC. Translated: CATGTGGAYNEQFF. The V and J genes are TRBV24-1 and TRBJ2-1; 12 positions agree with TRBD1. This CDR3 comprises 14 residues. The germline V gene has CDR1 KGHDR and CDR2 SFDVKD. Germline trimming cut 9 bases from V and 4 bases from J; bases unmatched to any gene: 3.

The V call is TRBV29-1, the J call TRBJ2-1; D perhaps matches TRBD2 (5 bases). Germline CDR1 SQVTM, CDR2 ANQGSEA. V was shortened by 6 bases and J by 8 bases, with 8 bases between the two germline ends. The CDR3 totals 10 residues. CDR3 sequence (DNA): TGCAGCGTCGGTAGCGATGAGCAGTTCTTC. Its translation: CSVGSDEQFF.

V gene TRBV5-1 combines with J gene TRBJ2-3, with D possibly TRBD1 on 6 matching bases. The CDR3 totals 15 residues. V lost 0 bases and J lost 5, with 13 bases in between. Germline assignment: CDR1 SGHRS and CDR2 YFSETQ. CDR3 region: CASSLDRAAQDTQYF. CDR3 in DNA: TGCGCCAGCAGCTTGGACAGGGCCGCCCAAGATACGCAGTATTTT.

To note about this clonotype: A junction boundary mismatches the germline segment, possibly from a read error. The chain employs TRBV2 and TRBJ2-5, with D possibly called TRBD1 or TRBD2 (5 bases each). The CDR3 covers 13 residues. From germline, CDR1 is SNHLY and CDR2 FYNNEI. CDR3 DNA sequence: TGTGCCAGCAGTCAGGGAGAGGAGGAGACCCACTACTTC. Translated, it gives CASSQGEEETHYF.

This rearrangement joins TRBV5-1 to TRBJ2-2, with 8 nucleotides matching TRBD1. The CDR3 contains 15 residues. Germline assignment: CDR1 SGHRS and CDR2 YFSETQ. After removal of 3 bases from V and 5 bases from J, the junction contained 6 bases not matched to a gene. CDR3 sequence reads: CASSSGQGVTGELFF. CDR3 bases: TGCGCCAGCAGCTCTGGACAGGGAGTTACCGGGGAGCTGTTTTTT. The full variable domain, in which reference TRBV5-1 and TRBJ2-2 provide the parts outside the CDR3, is KAGVTQTPRYLIKTRGQQVTLSCSPISGHRSVSWYQQTPGQGLQFLFEYFSETQRNKGNFPGRFSGRQFSNSRSEMNVSTLELGDSALYLCASSSGQGVTGELFFGEGSRLTVL.

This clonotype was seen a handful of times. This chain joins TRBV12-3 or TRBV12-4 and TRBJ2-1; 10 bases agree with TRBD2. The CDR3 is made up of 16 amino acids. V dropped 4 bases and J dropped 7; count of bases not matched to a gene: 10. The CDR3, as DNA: TGTGCCAGCAGTTCCTCAGCGGGAGGGCCGGGGAATGAGCAGTTCTTC. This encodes CASSSSAGGPGNEQFF.

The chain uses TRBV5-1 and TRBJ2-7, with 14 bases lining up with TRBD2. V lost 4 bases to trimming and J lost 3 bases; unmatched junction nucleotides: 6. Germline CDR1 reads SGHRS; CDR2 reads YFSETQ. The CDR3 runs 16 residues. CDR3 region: CASSTGTSGSVYEQYF. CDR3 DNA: TGCGCCAGCAGCACCGGGACTAGCGGGAGTGTCTACGAGCAGTACTTC.